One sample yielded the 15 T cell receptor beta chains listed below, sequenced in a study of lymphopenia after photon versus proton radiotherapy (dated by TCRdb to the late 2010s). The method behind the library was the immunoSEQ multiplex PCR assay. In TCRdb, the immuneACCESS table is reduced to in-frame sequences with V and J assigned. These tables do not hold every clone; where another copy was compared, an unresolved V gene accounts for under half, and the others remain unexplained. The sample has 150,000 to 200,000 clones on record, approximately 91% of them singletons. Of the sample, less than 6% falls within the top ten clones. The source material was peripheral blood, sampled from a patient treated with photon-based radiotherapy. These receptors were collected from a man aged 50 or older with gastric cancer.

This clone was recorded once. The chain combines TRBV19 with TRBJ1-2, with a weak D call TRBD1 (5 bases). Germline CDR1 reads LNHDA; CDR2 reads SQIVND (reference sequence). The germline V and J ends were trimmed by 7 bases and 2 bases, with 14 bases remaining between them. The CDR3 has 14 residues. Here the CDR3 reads CASNQGGLNYGYTF. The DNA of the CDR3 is TGTGCCAGTAATCAGGGCGGGCTGAACTATGGCTACACCTTC. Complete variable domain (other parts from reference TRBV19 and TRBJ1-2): DGGITQSPKYLFRKEGQNVTLSCEQNLNHDAMYWYRQDPGQGLRLIYYSQIVNDFQKGDIAEGYSVSREKKESFPLTVTSAQKNPTAFYLCASNQGGLNYGYTFGSGTRLTVV.

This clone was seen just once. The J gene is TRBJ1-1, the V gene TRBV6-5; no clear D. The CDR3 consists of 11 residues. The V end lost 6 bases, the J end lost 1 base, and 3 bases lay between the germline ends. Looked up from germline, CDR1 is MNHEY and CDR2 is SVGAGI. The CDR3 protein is CASRRNTEAFF. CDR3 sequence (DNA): TGTGCCAGCAGAAGGAACACTGAAGCTTTCTTT.

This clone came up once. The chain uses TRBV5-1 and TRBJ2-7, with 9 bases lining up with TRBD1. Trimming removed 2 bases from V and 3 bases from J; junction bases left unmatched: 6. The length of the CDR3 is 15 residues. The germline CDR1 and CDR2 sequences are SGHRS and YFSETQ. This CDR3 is CASSFLPGQGYEQYF. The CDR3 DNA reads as TGCGCCAGCAGCTTCCTTCCGGGACAGGGCTACGAGCAGTACTTC. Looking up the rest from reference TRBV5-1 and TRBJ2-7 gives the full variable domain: KAGVTQTPRYLIKTRGQQVTLSCSPISGHRSVSWYQQTPGQGLQFLFEYFSETQRNKGNFPGRFSGRQFSNSRSEMNVSTLELGDSALYLCASSFLPGQGYEQYFGPGTRLTVT.

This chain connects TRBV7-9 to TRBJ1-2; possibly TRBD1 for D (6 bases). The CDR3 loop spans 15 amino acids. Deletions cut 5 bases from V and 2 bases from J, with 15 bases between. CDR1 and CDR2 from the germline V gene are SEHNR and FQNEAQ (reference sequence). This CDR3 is CASSPDRIPNYGYTF. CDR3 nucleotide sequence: TGTGCCAGCAGCCCAGACAGGATCCCAAACTATGGCTACACCTTC. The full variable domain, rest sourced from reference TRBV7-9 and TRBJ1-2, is DTGVSQNPRHKITKRGQNVTFRCDPISEHNRLYWYRQTLGQGPEFLTYFQNEAQLEKSRLLSDRFSAERPKGSFSTLEIQRTEQGDSAMYLCASSPDRIPNYGYTFGSGTRLTVV.

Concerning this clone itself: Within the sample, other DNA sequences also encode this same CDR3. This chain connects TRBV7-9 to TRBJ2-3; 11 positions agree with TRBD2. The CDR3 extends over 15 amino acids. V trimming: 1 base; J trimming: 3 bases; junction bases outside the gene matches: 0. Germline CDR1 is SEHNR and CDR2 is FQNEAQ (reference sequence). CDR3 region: CASSLGTSGTDTQYF. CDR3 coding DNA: TGTGCCAGCAGCTTAGGGACTAGCGGGACAGATACGCAGTATTTT.

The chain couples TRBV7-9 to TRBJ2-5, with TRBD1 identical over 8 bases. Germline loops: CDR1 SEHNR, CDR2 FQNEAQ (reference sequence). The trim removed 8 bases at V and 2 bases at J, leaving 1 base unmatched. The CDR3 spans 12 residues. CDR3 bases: TGTGCCAGCCGGACAGGGCAAGAGACCCAGTACTTC. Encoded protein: CASRTGQETQYF.

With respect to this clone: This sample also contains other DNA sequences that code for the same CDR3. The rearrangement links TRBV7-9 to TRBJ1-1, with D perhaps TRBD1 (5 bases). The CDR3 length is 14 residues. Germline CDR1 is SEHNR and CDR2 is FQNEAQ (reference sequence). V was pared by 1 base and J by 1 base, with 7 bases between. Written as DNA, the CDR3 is TGTGCCAGCAGCTTAGGGGGGGAGAACACTGAAGCTTTCTTT. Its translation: CASSLGGENTEAFF.

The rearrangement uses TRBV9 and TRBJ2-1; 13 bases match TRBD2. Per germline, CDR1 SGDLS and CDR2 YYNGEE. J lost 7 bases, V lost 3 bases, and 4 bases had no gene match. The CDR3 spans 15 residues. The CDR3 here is CASSARTSGSNEQFF. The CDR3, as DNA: TGTGCCAGCAGCGCAAGGACTAGCGGGAGTAATGAGCAGTTCTTC.

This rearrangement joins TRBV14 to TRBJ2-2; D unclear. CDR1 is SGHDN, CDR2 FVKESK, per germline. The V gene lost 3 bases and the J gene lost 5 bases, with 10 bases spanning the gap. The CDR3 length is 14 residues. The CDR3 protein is CASSQQHATGELFF. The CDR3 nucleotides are TGTGCCAGCAGCCAGCAACATGCGACCGGGGAGCTGTTTTTT.

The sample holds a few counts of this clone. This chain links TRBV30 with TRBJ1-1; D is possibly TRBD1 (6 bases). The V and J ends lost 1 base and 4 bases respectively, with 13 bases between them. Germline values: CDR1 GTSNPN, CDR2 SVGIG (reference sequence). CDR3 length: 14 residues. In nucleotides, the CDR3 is TGTGCCTGGAGTGCCACAGGGTGGGCCACTGAAGCTTTCTTT. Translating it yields CAWSATGWATEAFF.

The CDR3 bases are TGTGCCAGCTCACTTCTGGACAGGTCCCTCATGAACACTGAAGCTTTCTTT. Translation: CASSLLDRSLMNTEAFF. The rearrangement links TRBV18 to TRBJ1-1, with 7 bases lining up with TRBD1. The ends lost 4 bases at V and 0 bases at J; junction bases unmatched: 11. Germline lookup yields CDR1 KGHSH and CDR2 LQKENI. The CDR3 sequence is 17 residues long.

The CDR3 loop is CASSLAGATNEKLFF. The CDR3 DNA reads as TGCGCCAGCAGCTTGGCCGGTGCAACTAATGAAAAACTGTTTTTT. The chain links TRBV5-1 to TRBJ1-4; no firm D call. V was pared by 0 bases and J by 0 bases, with 6 bases between. CDR1 SGHRS and CDR2 YFSETQ come from the germline V gene. The CDR3 contains 15 residues.

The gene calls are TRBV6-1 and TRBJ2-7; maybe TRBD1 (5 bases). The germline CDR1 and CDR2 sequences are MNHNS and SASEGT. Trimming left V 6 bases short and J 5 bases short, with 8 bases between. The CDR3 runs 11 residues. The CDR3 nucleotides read TGTGCCAGCAGAGACAGTGACGAGCAGTACTTC. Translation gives CASRDSDEQYF.

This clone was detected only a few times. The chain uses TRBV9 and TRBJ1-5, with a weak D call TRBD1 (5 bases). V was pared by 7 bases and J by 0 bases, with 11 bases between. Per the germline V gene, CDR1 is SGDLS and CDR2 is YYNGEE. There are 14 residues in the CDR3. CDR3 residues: CASLIRDSNQPQHF. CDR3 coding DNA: TGTGCCAGCCTAATCAGGGATAGCAATCAGCCCCAGCATTTT.

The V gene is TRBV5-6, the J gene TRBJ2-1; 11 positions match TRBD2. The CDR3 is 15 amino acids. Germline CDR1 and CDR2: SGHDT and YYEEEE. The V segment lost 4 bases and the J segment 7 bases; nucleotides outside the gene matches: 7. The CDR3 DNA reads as TGTGCCAGCAGCGTACTAGCGGGAGTCAAAAATGAGCAGTTCTTC. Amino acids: CASSVLAGVKNEQFF.